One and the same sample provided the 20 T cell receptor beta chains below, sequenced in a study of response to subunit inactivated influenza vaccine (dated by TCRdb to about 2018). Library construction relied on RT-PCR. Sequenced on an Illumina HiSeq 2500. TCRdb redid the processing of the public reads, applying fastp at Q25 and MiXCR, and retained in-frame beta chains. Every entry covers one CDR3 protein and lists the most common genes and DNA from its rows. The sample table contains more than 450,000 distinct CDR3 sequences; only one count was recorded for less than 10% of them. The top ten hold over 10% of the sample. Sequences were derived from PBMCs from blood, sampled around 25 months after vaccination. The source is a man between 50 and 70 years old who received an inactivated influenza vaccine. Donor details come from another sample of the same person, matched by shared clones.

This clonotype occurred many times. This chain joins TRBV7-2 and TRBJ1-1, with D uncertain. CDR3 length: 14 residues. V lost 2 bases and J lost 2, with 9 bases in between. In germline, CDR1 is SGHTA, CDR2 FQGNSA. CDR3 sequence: CASSLSGTNTEAFF. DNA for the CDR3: TGTGCCAGCAGCTTATCGGGCACCAACACTGAAGCTTTCTTT.

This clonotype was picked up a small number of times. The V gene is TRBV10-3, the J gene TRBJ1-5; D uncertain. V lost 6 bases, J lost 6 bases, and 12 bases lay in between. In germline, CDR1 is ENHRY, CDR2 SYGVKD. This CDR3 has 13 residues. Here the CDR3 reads CAISTEVSQPQHF. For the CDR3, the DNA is TGTGCCATCAGCACGGAAGTCAGTCAGCCCCAGCATTTT.

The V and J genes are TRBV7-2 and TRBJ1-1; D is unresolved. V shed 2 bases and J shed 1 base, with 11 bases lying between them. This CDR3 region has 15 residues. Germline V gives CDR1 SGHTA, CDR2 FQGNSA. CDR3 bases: TGTGCCAGCAGCTTATCGGGGTGGGGGAACACTGAAGCTTTCTTT. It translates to CASSLSGWGNTEAFF.

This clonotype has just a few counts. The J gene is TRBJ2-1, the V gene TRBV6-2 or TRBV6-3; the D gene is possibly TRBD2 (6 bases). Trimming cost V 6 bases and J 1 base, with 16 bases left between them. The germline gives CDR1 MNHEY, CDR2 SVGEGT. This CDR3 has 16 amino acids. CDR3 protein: CASRGDGRWSYNEQFF. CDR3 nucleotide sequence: TGTGCCAGCAGAGGAGATGGGAGGTGGTCCTACAATGAGCAGTTCTTC.

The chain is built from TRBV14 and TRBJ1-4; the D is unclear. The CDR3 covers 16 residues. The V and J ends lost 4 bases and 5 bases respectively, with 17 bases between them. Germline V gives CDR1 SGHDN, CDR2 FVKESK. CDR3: CASSRWIGRLNEKLFF. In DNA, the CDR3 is TGTGCCAGCAGCCGATGGATCGGACGGCTGAATGAAAAACTGTTTTTT.

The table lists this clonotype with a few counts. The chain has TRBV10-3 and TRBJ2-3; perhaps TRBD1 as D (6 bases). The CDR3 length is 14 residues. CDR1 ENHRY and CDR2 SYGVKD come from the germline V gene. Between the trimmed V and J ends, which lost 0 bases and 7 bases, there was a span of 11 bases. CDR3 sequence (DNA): TGTGCCATCAGTGAGTCCGGACAGAAACATACGCAGTATTTT. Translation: CAISESGQKHTQYF.

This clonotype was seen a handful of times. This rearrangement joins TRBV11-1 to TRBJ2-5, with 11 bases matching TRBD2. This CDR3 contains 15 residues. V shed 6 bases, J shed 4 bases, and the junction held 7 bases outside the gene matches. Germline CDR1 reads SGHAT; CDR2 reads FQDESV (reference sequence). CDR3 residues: CASRLAGGVGETQYF. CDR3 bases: TGTGCCAGCAGGCTAGCGGGGGGCGTTGGAGAGACCCAGTACTTC.

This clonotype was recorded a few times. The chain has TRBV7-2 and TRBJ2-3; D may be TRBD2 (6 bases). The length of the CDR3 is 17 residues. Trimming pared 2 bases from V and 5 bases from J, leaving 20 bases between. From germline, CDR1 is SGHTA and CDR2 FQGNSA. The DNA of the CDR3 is TGTGCCAGCAGCTTACCCCTTTTGCGGGAACGGCGAGATACGCAGTATTTT. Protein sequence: CASSLPLLRERRDTQYF.

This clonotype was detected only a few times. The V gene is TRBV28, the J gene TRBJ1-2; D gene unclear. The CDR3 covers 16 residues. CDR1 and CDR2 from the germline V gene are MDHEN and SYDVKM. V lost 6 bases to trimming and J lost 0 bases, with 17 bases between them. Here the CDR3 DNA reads TGTGCCAGCAGCCCCCCCGTGGGCGGCTCTAACTATGGCTACACCTTC. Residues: CASSPPVGGSNYGYTF.

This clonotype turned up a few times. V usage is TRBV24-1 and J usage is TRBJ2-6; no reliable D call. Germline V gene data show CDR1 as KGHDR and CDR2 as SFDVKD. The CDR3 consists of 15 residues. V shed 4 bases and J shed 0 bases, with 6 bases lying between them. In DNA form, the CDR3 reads TGTGCCACCAGTGAATCAGGCTCTGGGGCCAACGTCCTGACTTTC. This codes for CATSESGSGANVLTF.

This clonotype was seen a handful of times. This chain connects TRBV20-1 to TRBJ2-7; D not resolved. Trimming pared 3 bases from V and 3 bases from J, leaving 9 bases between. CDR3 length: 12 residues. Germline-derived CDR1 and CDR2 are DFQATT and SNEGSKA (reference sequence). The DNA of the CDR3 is TGCAGTGCTAGTTATTCGGGCTACGAGCAGTACTTC. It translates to CSASYSGYEQYF.

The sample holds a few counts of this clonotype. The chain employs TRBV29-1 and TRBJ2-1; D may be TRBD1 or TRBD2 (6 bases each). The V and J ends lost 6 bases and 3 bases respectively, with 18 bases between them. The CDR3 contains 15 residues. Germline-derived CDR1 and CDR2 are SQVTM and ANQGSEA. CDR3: CSVAPSGAIYNEQFF. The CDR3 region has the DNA TGCAGCGTAGCCCCTTCGGGGGCCATCTACAATGAGCAGTTCTTC.

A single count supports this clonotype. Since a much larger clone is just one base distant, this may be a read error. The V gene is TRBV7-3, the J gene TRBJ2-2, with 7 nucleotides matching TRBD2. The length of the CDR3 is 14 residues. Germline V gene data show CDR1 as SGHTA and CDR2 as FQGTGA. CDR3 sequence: CASRPSGDTGELLF. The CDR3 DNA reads TGTGCCAGCAGACCTAGCGGCGACACCGGGGAGCTGCTTTTT.

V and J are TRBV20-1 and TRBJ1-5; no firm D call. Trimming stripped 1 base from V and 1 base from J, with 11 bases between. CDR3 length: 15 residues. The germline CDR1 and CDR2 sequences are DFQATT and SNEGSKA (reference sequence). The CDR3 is CSARARVLSNQPQHF. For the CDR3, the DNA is TGCAGTGCTAGAGCGCGGGTATTGAGCAATCAGCCCCAGCATTTT.

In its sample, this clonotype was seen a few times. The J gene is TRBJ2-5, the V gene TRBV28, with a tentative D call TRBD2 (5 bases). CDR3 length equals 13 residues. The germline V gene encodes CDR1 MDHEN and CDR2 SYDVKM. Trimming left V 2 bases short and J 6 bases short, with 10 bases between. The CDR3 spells CASSLDGMKTQYF. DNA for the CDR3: TGTGCCAGCAGTTTAGACGGGATGAAGACCCAGTACTTC.

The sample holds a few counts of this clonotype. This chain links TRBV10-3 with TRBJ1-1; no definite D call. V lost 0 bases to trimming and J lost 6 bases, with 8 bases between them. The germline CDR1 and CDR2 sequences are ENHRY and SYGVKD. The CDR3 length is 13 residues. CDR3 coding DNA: TGTGCCATCAGTGAGTCTGTGTCGGCTGAAGCTTTCTTT. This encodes CAISESVSAEAFF.

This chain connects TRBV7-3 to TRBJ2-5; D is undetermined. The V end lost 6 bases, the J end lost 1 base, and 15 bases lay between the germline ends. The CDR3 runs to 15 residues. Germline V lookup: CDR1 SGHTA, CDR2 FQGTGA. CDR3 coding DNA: TGTGCCAGCAGACGAATTAGATCTGGCCAAGAGACCCAGTACTTC. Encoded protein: CASRRIRSGQETQYF.

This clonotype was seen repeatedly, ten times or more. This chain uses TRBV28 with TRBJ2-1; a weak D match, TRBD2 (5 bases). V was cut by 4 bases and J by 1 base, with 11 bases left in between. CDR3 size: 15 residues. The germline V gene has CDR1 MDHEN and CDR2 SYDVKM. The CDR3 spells CASSSHKRSYNEQFF. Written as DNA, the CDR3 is TGTGCCAGCAGTTCTCACAAGCGGTCCTACAATGAGCAGTTCTTC.

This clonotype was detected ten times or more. The CDR3 loop is CASSRQEGNTGELFF. The CDR3 coding sequence is TGTGCCAGCAGTCGACAGGAAGGGAACACCGGGGAGCTGTTTTTT. This chain connects TRBV6-1 to TRBJ2-2, with D possibly matching TRBD1 (6 bases). The V end was cut by 5 bases, the J end by 1 base, with 11 bases between. Germline V gives CDR1 MNHNS, CDR2 SASEGT. This CDR3 is built from 15 residues.

The CDR3 nucleotides are TGTGCCAGCAGCCAAGGACCTTGGAGCGCTGAGCAGTTCTTC. The encoded protein is CASSQGPWSAEQFF. The chain employs TRBV14 and TRBJ2-1; D call uncertain. CDR1 and CDR2 from the germline V gene are SGHDN and FVKESK. Deletions cut 1 base from V and 9 bases from J, with 13 bases between. The CDR3 runs to 14 residues.